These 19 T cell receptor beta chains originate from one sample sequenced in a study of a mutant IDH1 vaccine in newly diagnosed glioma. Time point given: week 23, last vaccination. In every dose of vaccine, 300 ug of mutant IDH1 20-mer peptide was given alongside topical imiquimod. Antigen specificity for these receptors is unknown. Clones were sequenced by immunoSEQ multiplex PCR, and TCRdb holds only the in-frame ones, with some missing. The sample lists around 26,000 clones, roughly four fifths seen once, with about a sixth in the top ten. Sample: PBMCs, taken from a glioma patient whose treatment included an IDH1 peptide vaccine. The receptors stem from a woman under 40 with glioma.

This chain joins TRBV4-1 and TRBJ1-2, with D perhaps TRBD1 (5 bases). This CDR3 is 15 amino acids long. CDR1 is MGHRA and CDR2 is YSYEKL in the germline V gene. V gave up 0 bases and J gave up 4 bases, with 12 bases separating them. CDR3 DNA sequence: TGCGCCAGCAGCCAAGATAGTCAGGGCCCCTATGGCTACACCTTC. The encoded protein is CASSQDSQGPYGYTF.

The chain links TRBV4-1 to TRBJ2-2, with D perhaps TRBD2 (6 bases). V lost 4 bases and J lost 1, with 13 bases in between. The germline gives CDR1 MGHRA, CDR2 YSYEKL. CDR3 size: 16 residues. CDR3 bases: TGCGCCAGCAGCCCCCAGCCCGGGGGGAACACCGGGGAGCTGTTTTTT. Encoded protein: CASSPQPGGNTGELFF.

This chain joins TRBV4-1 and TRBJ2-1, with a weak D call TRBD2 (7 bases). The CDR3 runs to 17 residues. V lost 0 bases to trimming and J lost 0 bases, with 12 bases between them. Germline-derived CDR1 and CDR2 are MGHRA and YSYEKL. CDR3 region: CASSQDRGGASYNEQFF. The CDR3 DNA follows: TGCGCCAGCAGCCAAGATAGGGGGGGGGCCTCCTACAATGAGCAGTTCTTC.

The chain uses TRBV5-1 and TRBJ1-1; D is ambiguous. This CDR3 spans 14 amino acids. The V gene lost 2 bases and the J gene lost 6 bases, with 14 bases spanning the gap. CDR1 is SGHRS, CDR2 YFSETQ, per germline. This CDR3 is CASSLKTVGAEAFF. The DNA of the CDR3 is TGCGCCAGCAGCTTAAAAACAGTCGGAGCTGAAGCTTTCTTT.

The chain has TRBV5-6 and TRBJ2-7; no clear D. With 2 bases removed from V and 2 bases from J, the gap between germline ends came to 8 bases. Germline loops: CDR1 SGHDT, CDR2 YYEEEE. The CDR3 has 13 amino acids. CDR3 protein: CASSFTGPYEQYF. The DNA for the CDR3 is TGTGCCAGCAGCTTCACTGGCCCCTACGAGCAGTACTTC.

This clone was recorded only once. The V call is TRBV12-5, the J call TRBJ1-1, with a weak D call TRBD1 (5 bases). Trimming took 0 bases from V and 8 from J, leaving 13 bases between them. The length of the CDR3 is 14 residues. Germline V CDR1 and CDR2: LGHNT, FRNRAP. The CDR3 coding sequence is TGTGCTAGTGGTTTGGTACCTGAGAACAGGGAAGCTTTCTTT. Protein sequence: CASGLVPENREAFF.

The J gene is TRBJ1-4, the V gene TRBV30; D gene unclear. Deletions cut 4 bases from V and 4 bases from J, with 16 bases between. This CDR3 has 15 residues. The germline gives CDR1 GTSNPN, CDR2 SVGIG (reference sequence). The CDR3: CAWKGLPGGNEKLFF. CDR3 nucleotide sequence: TGTGCCTGGAAGGGCCTCCCCGGCGGTAATGAAAAACTGTTTTTT.

CDR3 in DNA: TGTGCCAGCAGTTCCCTACTGGGCGAGCAGTACTTC. Protein: CASSSLLGEQYF. This chain uses TRBV6-5 with TRBJ2-7; D is unresolved. This CDR3 contains 12 residues. The V gene's germline CDR1 is MNHEY and CDR2 SVGAGI. V lost 4 bases, J lost 6 bases, and 10 bases lay in between.

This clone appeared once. This CDR3 is CASSFTGSSNQPQHF. CDR3 coding DNA: TGCGCCAGCAGCTTTACAGGGTCGAGCAATCAGCCCCAGCATTTT. This chain links TRBV5-1 with TRBJ1-5; a possible D gene is TRBD1 (6 bases). Germline V CDR1 and CDR2: SGHRS, YFSETQ. The CDR3 contains 15 residues. V dropped 2 bases and J dropped 1 base, with 10 bases sitting between them.

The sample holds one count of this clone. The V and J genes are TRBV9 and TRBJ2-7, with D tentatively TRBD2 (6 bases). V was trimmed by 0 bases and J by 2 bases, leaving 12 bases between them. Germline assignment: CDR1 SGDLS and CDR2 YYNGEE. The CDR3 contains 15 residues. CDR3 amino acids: CASSVAAGRTYEQYF. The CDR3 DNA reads TGTGCCAGCAGCGTAGCTGCGGGGAGAACCTACGAGCAGTACTTC.

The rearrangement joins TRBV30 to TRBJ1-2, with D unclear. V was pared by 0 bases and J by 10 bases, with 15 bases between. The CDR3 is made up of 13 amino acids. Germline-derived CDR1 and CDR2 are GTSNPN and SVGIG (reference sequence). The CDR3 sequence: CAWSVHGSTDYTF. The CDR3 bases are TGTGCCTGGAGTGTACACGGGAGTACGGACTACACCTTC.

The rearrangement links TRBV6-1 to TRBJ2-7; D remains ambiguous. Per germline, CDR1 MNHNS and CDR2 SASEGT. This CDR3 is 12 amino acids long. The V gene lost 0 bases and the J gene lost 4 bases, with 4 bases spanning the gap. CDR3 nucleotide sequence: TGTGCCAGCAGTGAAGCGGGATACGAGCAGTACTTC. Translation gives CASSEAGYEQYF.

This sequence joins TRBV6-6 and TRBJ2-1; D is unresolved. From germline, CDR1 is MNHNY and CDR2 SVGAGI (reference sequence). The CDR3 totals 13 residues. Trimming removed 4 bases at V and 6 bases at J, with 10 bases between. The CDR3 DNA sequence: TGTGCCAGCAGTTCCCCCTATGTCAATGAGCAGTTCTTC. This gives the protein CASSSPYVNEQFF.

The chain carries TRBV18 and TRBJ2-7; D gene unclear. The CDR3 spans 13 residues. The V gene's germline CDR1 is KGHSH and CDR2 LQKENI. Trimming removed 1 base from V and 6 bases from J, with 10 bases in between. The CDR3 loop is CASSPRSLPEQYF. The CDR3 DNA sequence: TGTGCCAGCTCACCACGGTCCCTTCCCGAGCAGTACTTC.

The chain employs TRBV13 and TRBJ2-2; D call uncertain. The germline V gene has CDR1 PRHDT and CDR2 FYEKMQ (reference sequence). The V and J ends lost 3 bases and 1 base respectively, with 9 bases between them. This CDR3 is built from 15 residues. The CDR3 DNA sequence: TGTGCCAGCAGCTTCAACACAATGAACACCGGGGAGCTGTTTTTT. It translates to CASSFNTMNTGELFF. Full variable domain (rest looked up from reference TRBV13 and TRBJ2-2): AAGVIQSPRHLIKEKRETATLKCYPIPRHDTVYWYQQGPGQDPQFLISFYEKMQSDKGSIPDRFSAQQFSDYHSELNMSSLELGDSALYFCASSFNTMNTGELFFGEGSRLTVL.

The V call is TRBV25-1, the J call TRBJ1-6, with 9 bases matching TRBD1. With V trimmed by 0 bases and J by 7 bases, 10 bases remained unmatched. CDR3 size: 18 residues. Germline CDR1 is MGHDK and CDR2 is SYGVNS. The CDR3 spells CASSEYGTGNNRNSPLHF. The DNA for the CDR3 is TGTGCCAGCAGTGAATACGGGACAGGGAATAATCGAAATTCACCCCTCCACTTT.

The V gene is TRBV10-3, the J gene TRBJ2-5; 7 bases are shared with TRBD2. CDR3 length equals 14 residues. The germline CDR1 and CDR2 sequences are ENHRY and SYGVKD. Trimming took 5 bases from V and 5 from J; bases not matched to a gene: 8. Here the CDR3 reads CAISTRGGKETQYF. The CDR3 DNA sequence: TGTGCCATCAGTACACGCGGGGGTAAGGAGACCCAGTACTTC.

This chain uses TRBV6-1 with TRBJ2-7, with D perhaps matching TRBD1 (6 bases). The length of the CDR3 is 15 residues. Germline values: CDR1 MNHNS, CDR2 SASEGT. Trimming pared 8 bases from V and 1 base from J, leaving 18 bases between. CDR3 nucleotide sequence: TGTGCCAGCGGAACAGGGCCGTATGGGTCCTACGAGCAGTACTTC. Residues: CASGTGPYGSYEQYF.

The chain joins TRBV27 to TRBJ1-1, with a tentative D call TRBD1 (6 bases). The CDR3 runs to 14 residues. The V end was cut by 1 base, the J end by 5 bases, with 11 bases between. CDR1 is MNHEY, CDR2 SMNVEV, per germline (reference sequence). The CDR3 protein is CASSLYTGQTEAFF. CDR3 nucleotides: TGTGCCAGCAGTTTATATACAGGGCAAACTGAAGCTTTCTTT.